These T cell receptor beta chains were read from a single sample in a study of T cell responses to AZD1222 COVID-19 vaccine. Libraries were prepared by immunoSEQ multiplex PCR; TCRdb keeps only in-frame clonotypes and omits some of them. The sample lists tens of thousands of clones; just over 85% were seen once. Sequencing used peripheral blood, obtained 28 days after the second AZD1222 dose. Receptors originate from an adult who received the AZD1222 COVID-19 vaccine. The CDR3 runs from the conserved cysteine through the conserved F or W. D genes are given only for firm matches. Only some rows state a clone size, as once, few, many or a class for expanded clones.

cdr3_aa | cdr3_nt | d_call | j_call | clone_size | v_call
CASSQLQSSGNTIYF | TGTGCCAGCTCACAATTACAGAGCTCTGGAAACACCATATATTTT | NA | TRBJ1-3 | NA | TRBV18
CASGVWDKTPLHF | TGTGCCAGCGGGGTGTGGGATAAGACACCCCTCCACTTT | NA | TRBJ1-6 | NA | TRBV2
CATSEKGTAKETQYF | TGTGCCACCAGTGAGAAGGGGACAGCGAAAGAGACCCAGTACTTC | TRBD1 | TRBJ2-5 | NA | TRBV24-1
CASSLQGGNEQYF | TGTGCCAGCAGCTTGCAAGGGGGTAACGAGCAGTACTTC | NA | TRBJ2-7 | NA | TRBV5-6
CASGTREGQPQHF | TGTGCCAGCGGTACGAGGGAGGGTCAGCCCCAGCATTTT | NA | TRBJ1-5 | few | TRBV6-5
CASSEIEVETQYF | TGTGCCAGCAGTGAAATCGAGGTGGAGACCCAGTACTTC | NA | TRBJ2-5 | NA | TRBV2
CASRDRGYTGELFF | TGTGCCAGCCGAGACAGGGGATACACCGGGGAGCTGTTTTTT | TRBD1 | TRBJ2-2 | NA | TRBV19
CASSDWSRGGDTQYF | TGCGCCAGCAGTGATTGGTCGCGGGGGGGAGATACGCAGTATTTT | TRBD2 | TRBJ2-3 | NA | TRBV10-2
CASRKTGGYNQPQHF | TGTGCCAGCAGAAAAACAGGGGGCTACAATCAGCCCCAGCATTTT | TRBD1 | TRBJ1-5 | NA | TRBV6-5
CAVTGESGTDTQYF | TGTGCCGTGACAGGGGAATCGGGCACAGATACGCAGTATTTT | TRBD1 | TRBJ2-3 | NA | TRBV19
CASSLSGTGGLHGYTF | TGTGCCAGCAGTTTATCCGGGACAGGGGGTCTTCATGGCTACACCTTC | TRBD1 | TRBJ1-2 | NA | TRBV28
CASMTELSSGANVLTF | TGTGCCAGCATGACAGAACTAAGCTCTGGGGCCAACGTCCTGACTTTC | NA | TRBJ2-6 | once | TRBV27